These 30 T cell receptor beta chains originate from one sample sequenced in a study of blood T cells in healthy people across ages. A second PCR, run for about 7 to 11 cycles, used a sample-barcoded 5' primer plus a J-beta primer mix. From the 5' RACE reads, TCRdb called clonotypes with MiXCR, one entry per CDR3 protein. The table has 1.8 million or so distinct CDR3 sequences, roughly two fifths seen once. Sequenced material: blood. The receptors originated from a human donor in good health.

This clonotype was counted between two and nine times. The CDR3 reads CASSVAWGSETQYF. The CDR3 DNA is TGTGCCAGCAGCGTAGCTTGGGGCTCGGAGACCCAGTACTTC. The rearrangement uses TRBV9 and TRBJ2-5; possible D gene TRBD1, 5 bases. This CDR3 comprises 14 residues. The germline CDR1 and CDR2 sequences are SGDLS and YYNGEE. The V end lost 0 bases, the J end lost 5 bases, and 11 bases lay between the germline ends.

The rearrangement links TRBV27 to TRBJ2-5, with D perhaps TRBD1 (5 bases). The CDR3 covers 11 residues. Germline lookup yields CDR1 MNHEY and CDR2 SMNVEV (reference sequence). The V and J ends lost 4 bases and 11 bases respectively, with 11 bases between them. The CDR3 is CASSSVDSQYF. The CDR3 bases are TGTGCCAGCAGTTCTGTAGACAGTCAGTACTTC.

This rearrangement joins TRBV29-1 to TRBJ2-7; 7 nucleotides agree with TRBD2. Germline values: CDR1 SQVTM, CDR2 ANQGSEA. V was pared by 1 base and J by 3 bases, with 3 bases of the junction left unmatched. CDR3 length: 13 amino acids. This chain's CDR3 is CSVEAGGGYEQYF. The CDR3 DNA sequence: TGCAGCGTTGAAGCGGGGGGTGGCTACGAGCAGTACTTC.

The V and J genes are TRBV28 and TRBJ2-5; D unresolved. Trimming cost V 6 bases and J 5 bases, with 19 bases left between them. Germline CDR1 and CDR2: MDHEN and SYDVKM. This CDR3 region has 15 residues. CDR3 coding DNA: TGTGCCAGCAGCCCCATTGGAGCCGGGCAGGAGACCCAGTACTTC. Translation gives CASSPIGAGQETQYF.

The chain is built from TRBV29-1 and TRBJ1-4, with D uncertain. The CDR3 is made up of 13 amino acids. Germline CDR1 and CDR2: SQVTM and ANQGSEA. The ends were cut back, 4 bases at V and 1 base at J, with 7 bases in the middle. CDR3 sequence reads: CSVGLVTNEKLFF. As DNA, the CDR3 is TGCAGCGTTGGGTTGGTAACTAATGAAAAACTGTTTTTT.

This chain connects TRBV28 to TRBJ1-6; no clear D gene. Germline lookup yields CDR1 MDHEN and CDR2 SYDVKM. The CDR3 is 14 residues long. Trimming shortened V by 2 bases and J by 4 bases, and 6 bases separated the two germline ends. The CDR3 protein is CASSLTVYNSPLHF. As DNA, the CDR3 is TGTGCCAGCAGTTTAACGGTATATAATTCACCCCTCCACTTT.

The sample holds many counts of this clonotype. The genes are TRBV4-3 and TRBJ1-1, with a weak D call TRBD1 (5 bases). V dropped 0 bases and J dropped 3 bases, with 17 bases sitting between them. The germline gives CDR1 LGHNA, CDR2 YSLEER. The CDR3 runs to 17 residues. CDR3 amino acids: CASSQDRPTGGDTEAFF. The DNA of the CDR3 is TGCGCCAGCAGCCAAGATAGGCCAACGGGGGGGGACACTGAAGCTTTCTTT.

The sample holds one count of this clonotype. The chain has TRBV21-1 and TRBJ2-5; the D segment call TRBD1 is taken from the table without a DNA check. TRBV21-1 is flagged as a pseudogene. This CDR3 has 16 amino acids. Written as DNA, the CDR3 is TGTGCCAGCAGCACTCGTAGGGACAGATTCCAAGAGACCCAGTACTTC. Protein product: CASSTRRDRFQETQYF.

This clonotype was observed a handful of times. V is TRBV20-1 and J is TRBJ1-1; D not resolved. Trimming removed 5 bases from V and 0 bases from J, with 10 bases in between. CDR1 is DFQATT and CDR2 is SNEGSKA in the germline V gene (reference sequence). The CDR3 totals 13 residues. Here the CDR3 reads CSAHRDLNTEAFF. As DNA, the CDR3 is TGCAGTGCTCACAGAGACTTGAACACTGAAGCTTTCTTT.

The rearrangement joins TRBV7-2 to TRBJ2-3, with 9 nucleotides matching TRBD1. Germline V gives CDR1 SGHTA, CDR2 FQGNSA. The CDR3 is made up of 14 amino acids. V gave up 7 bases and J gave up 5 bases; unmatched junction bases: 7. CDR3 sequence: CASNAGTGRDTQYF. CDR3 in DNA: TGTGCCAGCAACGCCGGGACAGGGAGAGATACGCAGTATTTT.

This sequence joins TRBV10-3 and TRBJ1-2, with D hard to call. Germline CDR1 reads ENHRY; CDR2 reads SYGVKD. The V and J ends lost 5 bases and 2 bases respectively, with 12 bases between them. This CDR3 is built from 14 residues. CDR3 residues: CAISHLPYNYGYTF. CDR3 DNA sequence: TGTGCCATCAGTCACTTACCGTACAACTATGGCTACACCTTC.

The chain has TRBV5-6 and TRBJ2-7; possible D gene TRBD2, 5 bases. Germline V lookup: CDR1 SGHDT, CDR2 YYEEEE. The ends were cut back, 0 bases at V and 5 bases at J, with 9 bases in the middle. The CDR3 spans 13 residues. CDR3 residues: CASSLAQRDEQYF. CDR3 DNA sequence: TGTGCCAGCAGCTTGGCCCAGAGGGACGAGCAGTACTTC.

The rearrangement uses TRBV7-2 and TRBJ1-2; TRBD1 is a possible D gene (5 bases). The CDR3 is 18 amino acids. V was clipped by 3 bases and J by 4 bases, with 24 bases between them. Germline CDR1 is SGHTA and CDR2 is FQGNSA. The chain's CDR3 is CASSFSARRVTGAYGYTF. CDR3 in DNA: TGTGCCAGCAGCTTTTCGGCGCGTCGAGTAACCGGGGCCTATGGCTACACCTTC.

The V gene is TRBV7-2, the J gene TRBJ1-2, with D unresolved. With 5 bases removed from V and 0 bases from J, the gap between germline ends came to 13 bases. The CDR3 length is 15 residues. CDR1 is SGHTA, CDR2 FQGNSA, per germline. CDR3 loop: CASSAGGYSNYGYTF. In nucleotides, the CDR3 is TGTGCCAGCAGCGCAGGAGGGTATTCTAACTATGGCTACACCTTC.

The rearrangement uses TRBV6-2 or TRBV6-3 and TRBJ1-1; D is unresolved. V dropped 4 bases and J dropped 1 base, with 16 bases sitting between them. Germline loops: CDR1 MNHEY, CDR2 SVGEGT. The CDR3 consists of 16 residues. The CDR3 here is CASSSPRRRENTEAFF. The DNA for the CDR3 is TGTGCCAGCAGTTCCCCTCGCCGGAGGGAGAACACTGAAGCTTTCTTT.

V usage is TRBV7-2 and J usage is TRBJ2-5; tentatively, D is TRBD1 or TRBD2 (6 bases each). CDR3 length: 14 amino acids. Looked up from germline, CDR1 is SGHTA and CDR2 is FQGNSA. V was shortened by 6 bases and J by 7 bases, with 18 bases between the two germline ends. CDR3 protein: CASRQEGGSGTQYF. CDR3 DNA: TGTGCCAGCAGGCAGGAGGGGGGTTCGGGGACCCAGTACTTC. The full variable domain, with the rest looked up from reference TRBV7-2 and TRBJ2-5, is GAGVSQSPSNKVTEKGKDVELRCDPISGHTALYWYRQSLGQGLEFLIYFQGNSAPDKSGLPSDRFSAERTGGSVSTLTIQRTQQEDSAVYLCASRQEGGSGTQYFGPGTRLLVL.

V gene TRBV7-9 combines with J gene TRBJ1-5, with 10 bases matching TRBD1. The CDR3 contains 14 residues. CDR1 and CDR2 from the germline V gene are SEHNR and FQNEAQ (reference sequence). The V gene end was trimmed by 6 bases and the J gene end by 5 bases; junction bases not matched to a gene: 4. CDR3 nucleotide sequence: TGTGCCAGCAGGGGGACAGGGGAAGATCAGCCCCAGCATTTT. Its protein product is CASRGTGEDQPQHF.

This clonotype was counted between two and nine times. This chain joins TRBV20-1 and TRBJ2-5; TRBD2 aligns across 10 bases. The J call is in doubt because the DNA end fits TRBJ2-7 better. CDR3 size: 13 residues. Germline values: CDR1 DFQATT, CDR2 SNEGSKA (reference sequence). CDR3 loop: CSAPSLAGDEQYF. The CDR3 DNA reads as TGCAGTGCGCCCAGCCTAGCGGGGGACGAGCAGTACTTC.

The J gene is TRBJ1-4, the V gene TRBV20-1; 7 nucleotides agree with TRBD1. Germline V lookup: CDR1 DFQATT, CDR2 SNEGSKA (reference sequence). Losses at the gene ends were 1 base for V and 10 bases for J; bases not matched to a gene: 9. This CDR3 has 14 amino acids. CDR3 DNA: TGCAGTGCTAGAGTAGGGGGCCAAAGAGGAAAACTGTTTTTT. Translated, it gives CSARVGGQRGKLFF.

V gene TRBV6-6 combines with J gene TRBJ2-1; 7 bases match TRBD1. This CDR3 region has 14 residues. Germline CDR1 reads MNHNY; CDR2 reads SVGAGI (reference sequence). V was pared by 4 bases and J by 8 bases, with 8 bases of the junction left unmatched. Written as DNA, the CDR3 is TGTGCCAGCAGTTCAAGTCCAGGGGGTGATGAGCAGTTCTTC. It codes for CASSSSPGGDEQFF.

V and J are TRBV5-5 and TRBJ1-2, with D perhaps TRBD1 (6 bases). The CDR3 has 14 residues. With 3 bases removed from V and 1 base from J, the gap between germline ends came to 10 bases. Germline CDR1 and CDR2: SGHKS and YYEKEE (reference sequence). DNA of the CDR3: TGTGCCAGCAGCTGGACAGTGGATAACTATGGCTACACCTTC. Translation gives CASSWTVDNYGYTF.

The rearrangement links TRBV20-1 to TRBJ2-7; D possibly corresponds to TRBD2 (6 bases). Germline loops: CDR1 DFQATT, CDR2 SNEGSKA (reference sequence). The CDR3 has 14 residues. The V and J ends lost 5 bases and 3 bases respectively, with 17 bases between them. The CDR3 spells CSALYMEGRYEQYF. For the CDR3, the DNA is TGCAGTGCTCTTTATATGGAGGGGCGCTACGAGCAGTACTTC.

The sample holds a few counts of this clonotype. The rearrangement uses TRBV10-3 and TRBJ1-1; D is unresolved. Germline V gene sequence: CDR1 ENHRY, CDR2 SYGVKD. The CDR3 length is 13 residues. V was shortened by 6 bases and J by 0 bases, with 8 bases between the two germline ends. The CDR3 DNA sequence: TGTGCCATCAGGGGGAGAATGAACACTGAAGCTTTCTTT. The encoded protein is CAIRGRMNTEAFF.

This chain joins TRBV9 and TRBJ1-5, with D hard to call. The germline V gene encodes CDR1 SGDLS and CDR2 YYNGEE. The CDR3 is made up of 14 amino acids. With 6 bases removed from V and 2 bases from J, the gap between germline ends came to 12 bases. The CDR3, as DNA: TGTGCCAGCAATTCGGGCAATGGCAATCAGCCCCAGCATTTT. This sequence encodes CASNSGNGNQPQHF.

The table lists this clonotype with a few counts. V gene TRBV20-1 combines with J gene TRBJ2-5; no clear D gene. This CDR3 is 11 amino acids long. The germline gives CDR1 DFQATT, CDR2 SNEGSKA (reference sequence). V dropped 5 bases and J dropped 2 bases, with 6 bases sitting between them. CDR3 in amino acids: CSAVRQETQYF. The DNA of the CDR3 is TGCAGTGCTGTCAGGCAAGAGACCCAGTACTTC.

The gene calls are TRBV28 and TRBJ2-6; D perhaps matches TRBD2 (5 bases). V was clipped by 8 bases and J by 2 bases, with 7 bases between them. The length of the CDR3 is 13 residues. The germline V gene has CDR1 MDHEN and CDR2 SYDVKM. The CDR3 nucleotides read TGTGCCAGCGGACTGGCTGGGGCCAACGTCCTGACTTTC. This codes for CASGLAGANVLTF.

The J gene is TRBJ2-1, the V gene TRBV7-9, with D perhaps TRBD2 (6 bases). The length of the CDR3 is 14 residues. The V gene lost 5 bases and the J gene lost 5 bases, with 13 bases spanning the gap. In germline, CDR1 is SEHNR, CDR2 FQNEAQ (reference sequence). CDR3 DNA: TGTGCCAGCAGCCATGGGAGGCGGGACAATGAGCAGTTCTTC. It is translated as CASSHGRRDNEQFF.

V usage is TRBV7-6 and J usage is TRBJ2-1; TRBD2 matches 10 bases. Losses at the gene ends were 3 bases for V and 6 bases for J; bases not matched to a gene: 14. The length of the CDR3 is 18 residues. Germline V CDR1 and CDR2: SGHVS, FNYEAQ. CDR3 protein: CASSFPKLSGTSANEQFF. CDR3 nucleotide sequence: TGTGCCAGCAGCTTCCCTAAGTTGTCCGGGACTAGCGCCAATGAGCAGTTCTTC.

This clonotype occurred a few times. V gene TRBV5-1 combines with J gene TRBJ2-5, with TRBD1 as a possible D gene (5 bases). With the DNA end fitting TRBJ2-7 better, the J assignment may be wrong. Germline CDR1 reads SGHRS; CDR2 reads YFSETQ. This CDR3 contains 15 residues. This CDR3 reads CASSLAKGWNYEQYF. The DNA for the CDR3 is TGCGCCAGCAGCTTGGCCAAGGGGTGGAACTACGAGCAGTACTTC.

Regarding this clonotype: A much larger clone is a single base away; this may be a read error. This chain joins TRBV28 and TRBJ2-7; D unresolved. CDR3 length: 12 residues. Germline assignment: CDR1 MDHEN and CDR2 SYDVKM. The CDR3 protein is CASMGQTYGQYF. The CDR3 region has the DNA TGTGCCAGCATGGGCCAAACCTACGGGCAGTACTTC.